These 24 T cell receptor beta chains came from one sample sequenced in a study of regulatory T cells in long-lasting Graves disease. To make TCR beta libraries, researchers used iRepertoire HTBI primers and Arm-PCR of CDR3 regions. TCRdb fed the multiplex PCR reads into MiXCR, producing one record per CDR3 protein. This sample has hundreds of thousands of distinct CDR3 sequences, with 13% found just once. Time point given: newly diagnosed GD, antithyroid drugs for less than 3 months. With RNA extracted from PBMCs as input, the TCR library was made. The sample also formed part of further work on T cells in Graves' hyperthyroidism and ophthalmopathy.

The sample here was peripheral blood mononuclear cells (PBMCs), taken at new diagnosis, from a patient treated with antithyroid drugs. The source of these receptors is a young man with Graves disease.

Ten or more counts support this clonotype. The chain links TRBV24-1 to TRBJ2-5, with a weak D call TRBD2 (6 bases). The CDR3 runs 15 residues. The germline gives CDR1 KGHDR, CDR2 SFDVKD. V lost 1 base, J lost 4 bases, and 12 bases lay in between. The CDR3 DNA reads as TGTGCCACCAGTGATTTCGGGGGAGTTGGAGAGACCCAGTACTTC. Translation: CATSDFGGVGETQYF.

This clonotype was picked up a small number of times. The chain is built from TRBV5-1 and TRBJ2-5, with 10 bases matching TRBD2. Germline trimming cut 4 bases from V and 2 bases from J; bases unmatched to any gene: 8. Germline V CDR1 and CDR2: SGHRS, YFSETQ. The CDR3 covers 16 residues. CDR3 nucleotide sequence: TGCGCCAGCAGCCGCTCGCTAGCGGGAGAGCAAGAGACCCAGTACTTC. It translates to CASSRSLAGEQETQYF.

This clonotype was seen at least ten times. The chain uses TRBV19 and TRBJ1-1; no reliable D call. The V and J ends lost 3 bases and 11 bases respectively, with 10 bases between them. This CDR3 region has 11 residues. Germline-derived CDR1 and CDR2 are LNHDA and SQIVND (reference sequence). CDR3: CASSMSGIAFF. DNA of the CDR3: TGTGCCAGTAGTATGAGTGGGATTGCTTTCTTT. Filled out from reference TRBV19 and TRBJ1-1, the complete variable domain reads DGGITQSPKYLFRKEGQNVTLSCEQNLNHDAMYWYRQDPGQGLRLIYYSQIVNDFQKGDIAEGYSVSREKKESFPLTVTSAQKNPTAFYLCASSMSGIAFFGQGTRLTVV.

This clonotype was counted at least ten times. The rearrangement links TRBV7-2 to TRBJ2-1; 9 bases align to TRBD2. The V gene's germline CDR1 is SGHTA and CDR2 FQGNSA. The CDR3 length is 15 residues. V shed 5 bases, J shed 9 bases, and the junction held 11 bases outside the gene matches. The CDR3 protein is CASSDFLAGNGEQFF. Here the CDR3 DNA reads TGTGCCAGCAGCGACTTCCTAGCGGGAAATGGTGAGCAGTTCTTC.

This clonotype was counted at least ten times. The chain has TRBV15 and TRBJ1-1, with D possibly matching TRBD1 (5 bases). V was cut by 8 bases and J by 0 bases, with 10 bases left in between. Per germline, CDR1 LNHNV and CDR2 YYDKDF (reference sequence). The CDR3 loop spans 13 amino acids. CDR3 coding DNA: TGTGCCACCCAGCGGGGGTTGAACACTGAAGCTTTCTTT. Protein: CATQRGLNTEAFF.

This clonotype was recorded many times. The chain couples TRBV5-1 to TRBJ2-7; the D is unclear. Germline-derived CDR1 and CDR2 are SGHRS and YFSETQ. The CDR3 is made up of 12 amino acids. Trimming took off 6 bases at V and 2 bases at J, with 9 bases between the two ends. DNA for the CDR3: TGCGCCAGCACGGCCAGCCCCTACGAGCAGTACTTC. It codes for CASTASPYEQYF.

The CDR3 DNA is TGTGCCTCCAGTGGGAAAACTAGCGGAACCGGGGAGCTGTTTTTT. Translating it yields CASSGKTSGTGELFF. The chain is built from TRBV30 and TRBJ2-2, with 8 bases matching TRBD2. The CDR3 loop spans 15 amino acids. Germline CDR1 reads GTSNPN; CDR2 reads SVGIG (reference sequence). With V trimmed by 7 bases and J by 5 bases, 12 bases remained unmatched.

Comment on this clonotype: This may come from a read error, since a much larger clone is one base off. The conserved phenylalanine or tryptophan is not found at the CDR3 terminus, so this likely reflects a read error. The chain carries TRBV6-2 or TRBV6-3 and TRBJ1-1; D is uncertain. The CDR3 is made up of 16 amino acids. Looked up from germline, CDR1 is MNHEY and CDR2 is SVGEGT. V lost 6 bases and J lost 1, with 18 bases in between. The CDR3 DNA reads TGTGCCAGCAGCCCCCCGCCGAGGGTAAAGAACACTGAAGCTTTCCTT. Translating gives CASSPPPRVKNTEAFL.

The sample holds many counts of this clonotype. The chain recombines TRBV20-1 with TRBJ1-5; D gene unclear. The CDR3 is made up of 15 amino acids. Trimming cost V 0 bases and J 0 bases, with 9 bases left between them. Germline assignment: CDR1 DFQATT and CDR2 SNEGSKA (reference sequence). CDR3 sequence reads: CSARDGQFSNQPQHF. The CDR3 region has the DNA TGCAGTGCTAGAGATGGGCAGTTTAGCAATCAGCCCCAGCATTTT.

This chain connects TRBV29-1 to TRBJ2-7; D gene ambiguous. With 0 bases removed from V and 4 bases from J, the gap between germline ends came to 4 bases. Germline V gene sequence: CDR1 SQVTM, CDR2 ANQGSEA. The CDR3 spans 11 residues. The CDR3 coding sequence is TGCAGCGTTGAAGAAGGGTACGAGCAGTACTTC. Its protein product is CSVEEGYEQYF.

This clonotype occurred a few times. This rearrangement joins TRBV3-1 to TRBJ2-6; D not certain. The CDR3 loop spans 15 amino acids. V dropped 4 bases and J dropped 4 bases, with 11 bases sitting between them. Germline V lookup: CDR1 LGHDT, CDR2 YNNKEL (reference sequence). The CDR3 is CASSPLGIGANVLTF. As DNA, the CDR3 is TGTGCCAGCAGCCCGCTGGGGATCGGGGCCAACGTCCTGACTTTC.

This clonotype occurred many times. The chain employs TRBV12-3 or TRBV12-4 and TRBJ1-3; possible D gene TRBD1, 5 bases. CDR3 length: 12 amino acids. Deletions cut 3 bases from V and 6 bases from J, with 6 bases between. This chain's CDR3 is CASSFGANTIYF. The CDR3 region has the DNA TGTGCCAGCAGTTTCGGGGCAAACACCATATATTTT.

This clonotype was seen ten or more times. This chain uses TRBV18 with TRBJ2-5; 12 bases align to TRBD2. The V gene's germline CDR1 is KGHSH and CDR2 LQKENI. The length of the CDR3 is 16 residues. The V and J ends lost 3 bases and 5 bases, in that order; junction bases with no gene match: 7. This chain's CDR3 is CASSPRLAGAPETQYF. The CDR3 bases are TGTGCCAGCTCACCCAGACTAGCGGGAGCCCCGGAGACCCAGTACTTC.

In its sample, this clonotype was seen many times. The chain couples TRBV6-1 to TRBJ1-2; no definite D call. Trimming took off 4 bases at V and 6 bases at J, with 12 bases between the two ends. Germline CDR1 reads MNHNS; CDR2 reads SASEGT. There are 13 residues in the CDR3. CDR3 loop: CASSVGDGDGYTF. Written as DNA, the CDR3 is TGTGCCAGCAGTGTCGGGGATGGTGATGGCTACACCTTC.

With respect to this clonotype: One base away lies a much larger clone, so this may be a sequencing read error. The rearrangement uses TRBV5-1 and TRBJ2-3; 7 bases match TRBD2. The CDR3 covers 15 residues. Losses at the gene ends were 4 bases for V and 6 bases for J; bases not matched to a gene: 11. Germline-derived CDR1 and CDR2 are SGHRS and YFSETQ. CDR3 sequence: CASSDGTNSMDTQYF. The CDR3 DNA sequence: TGCGCCAGCAGCGACGGGACTAACAGCATGGATACGCAGTATTTT.

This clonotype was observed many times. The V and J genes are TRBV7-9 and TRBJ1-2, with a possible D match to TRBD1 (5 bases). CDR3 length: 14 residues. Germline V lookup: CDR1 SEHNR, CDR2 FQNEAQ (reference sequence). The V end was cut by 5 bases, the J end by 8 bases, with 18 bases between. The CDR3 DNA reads TGTGCCAGCAGCCCCGCCGGGGCCACTATAGGCTACACCTTC. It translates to CASSPAGATIGYTF.

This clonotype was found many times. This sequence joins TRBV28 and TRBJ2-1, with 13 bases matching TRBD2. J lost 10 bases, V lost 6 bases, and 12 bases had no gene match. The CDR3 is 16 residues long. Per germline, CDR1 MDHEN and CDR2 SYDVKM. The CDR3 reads CASSRPLTSGRVEQFF. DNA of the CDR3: TGTGCCAGCAGCCGCCCCTTAACTAGCGGGAGGGTAGAGCAGTTCTTC.

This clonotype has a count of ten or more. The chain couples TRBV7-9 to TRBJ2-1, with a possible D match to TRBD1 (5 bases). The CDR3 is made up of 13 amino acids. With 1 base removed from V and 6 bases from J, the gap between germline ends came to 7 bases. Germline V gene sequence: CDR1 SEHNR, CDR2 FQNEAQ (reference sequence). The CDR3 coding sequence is TGTGCCAGCAGCTTAGTCAGGGTCAATGAGCAGTTCTTC. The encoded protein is CASSLVRVNEQFF. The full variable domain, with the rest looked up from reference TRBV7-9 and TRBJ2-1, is DTGVSQNPRHKITKRGQNVTFRCDPISEHNRLYWYRQTLGQGPEFLTYFQNEAQLEKSRLLSDRFSAERPKGSFSTLEIQRTEQGDSAMYLCASSLVRVNEQFFGPGTRLTVL.

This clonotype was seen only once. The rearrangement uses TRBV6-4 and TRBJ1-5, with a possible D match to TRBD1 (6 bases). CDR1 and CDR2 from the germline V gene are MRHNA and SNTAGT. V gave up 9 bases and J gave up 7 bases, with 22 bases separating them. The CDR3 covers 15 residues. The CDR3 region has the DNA TGTGCCAGTACTTCCCGGGACACCTTAGGGCAGCCCCAGCATTTT. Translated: CASTSRDTLGQPQHF.

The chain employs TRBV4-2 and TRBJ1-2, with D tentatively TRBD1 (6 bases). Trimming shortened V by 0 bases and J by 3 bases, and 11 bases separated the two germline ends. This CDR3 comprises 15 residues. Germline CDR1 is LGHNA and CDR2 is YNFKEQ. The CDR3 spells CASSQDLRTDYGYTF. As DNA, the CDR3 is TGTGCCAGCAGCCAAGATCTCCGGACAGACTATGGCTACACCTTC.

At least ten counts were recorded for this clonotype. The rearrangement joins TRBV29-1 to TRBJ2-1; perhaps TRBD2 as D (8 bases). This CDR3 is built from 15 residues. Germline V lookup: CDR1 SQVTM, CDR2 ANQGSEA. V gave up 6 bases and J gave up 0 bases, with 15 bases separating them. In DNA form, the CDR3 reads TGCAGCGTCGGGGGGGGACAGAGCTCCTACAATGAGCAGTTCTTC. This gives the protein CSVGGGQSSYNEQFF.

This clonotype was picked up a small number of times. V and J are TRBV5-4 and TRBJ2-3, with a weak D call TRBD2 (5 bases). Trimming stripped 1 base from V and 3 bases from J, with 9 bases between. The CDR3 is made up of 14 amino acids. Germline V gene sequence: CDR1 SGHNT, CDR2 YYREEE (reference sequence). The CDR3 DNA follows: TGTGCCAGCAGCTTGAAAGCGGAAACAGATACGCAGTATTTT. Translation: CASSLKAETDTQYF. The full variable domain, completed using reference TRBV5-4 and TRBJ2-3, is ETGVTQSPTHLIKTRGQQVTLRCSSQSGHNTVSWYQQALGQGPQFIFQYYREEENGRGNFPPRFSGLQFPNYSSELNVNALELDDSALYLCASSLKAETDTQYFGPGTRLTVL.

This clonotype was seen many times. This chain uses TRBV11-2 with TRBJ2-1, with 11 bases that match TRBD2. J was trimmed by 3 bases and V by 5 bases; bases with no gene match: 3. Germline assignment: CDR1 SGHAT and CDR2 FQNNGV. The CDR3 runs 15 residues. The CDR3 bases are TGTGCCAGCAGCCCTACTAGCGGGAGCTACAATGAGCAGTTCTTC. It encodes CASSPTSGSYNEQFF.

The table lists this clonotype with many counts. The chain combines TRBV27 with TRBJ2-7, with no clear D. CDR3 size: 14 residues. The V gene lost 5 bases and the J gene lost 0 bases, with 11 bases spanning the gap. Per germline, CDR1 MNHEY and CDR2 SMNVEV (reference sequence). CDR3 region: CASSPVASSYEQYF. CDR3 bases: TGTGCCAGCAGTCCCGTGGCCAGCTCCTACGAGCAGTACTTC.